This entry features one T cell receptor (beta chain) sequence. The data derive from a study of blood T cell repertoires in COVID-19. Study background: COVID-19 samples, acute and convalescent, were from the United States, Italy and Spain. The cDNA or gDNA used as material had been derived from T cells, B-cell-depleted T cells, or PBMCs.

Trimming left V 1 base short and J 7 bases short, with 9 bases between. The CDR3 is 13 amino acids. CDR1 is SGHRS and CDR2 is YFSETQ in the germline V gene. How the authors handled the data: Nucleated cell number was recorded as an estimate derived from reference gene primer amplification. Sequencing was performed with immunoSEQ multiplex PCR; in TCRdb, only in-frame clones are kept and a portion is missing. V, J and clone size derive from that table, while D and trimming were established from the DNA sequence. The sample includes 200,000 to 250,000 clones, around 80% of them seen just once. The sample was peripheral blood. The chain employs TRBV5-1 and TRBJ2-1; D is unresolved. The receptor was derived from a human donor in a cohort sampled during active COVID-19. For the CDR3, the DNA is TGCGCCAGCAGCTTGAAACAGTGGAATGAGCAGTTCTTC. This sequence encodes CASSLKQWNEQFF.